The clone carrying this T cell receptor (beta chain) showed up just once. As handled by the study authors: Cell counts per sample came from amplifying reference gene primers. The repertoire was sequenced with immunoSEQ multiplex PCR; TCRdb's copy has only in-frame clones and lacks some. That table supplies the V and J calls and clone size; D and trimming were determined from the DNA. The data contain about 230,000 clones, around 88% of them singletons. This entry belongs to a study of blood T cell repertoires in COVID-19. Study details: Spain, Italy and the United States supplied samples that represented acute and convalescent COVID-19. T cells, B-cell-depleted T cells, or PBMCs provided the cDNA or gDNA that served as material.

V gave up 1 base and J gave up 0 bases, with 3 bases separating them. The CDR3 has 13 residues. Per germline, CDR1 SGHTA and CDR2 FQGNSA. The clonotype comes from a man in his forties with active or convalescent COVID-19. This chain links TRBV7-2 with TRBJ1-1, with D unclear. Sequencing was performed on peripheral blood. The CDR3 sequence is CASSLDLNTEAFF. In nucleotides, the CDR3 is TGTGCCAGCAGCTTAGACTTGAACACTGAAGCTTTCTTT.